This record looks at one T cell receptor beta chain sequence and its context. Its specificity is not known. Profiled with immunoSEQ multiplex PCR; TCRdb holds only in-frame clones, not every one. The sample has 99,000 or so clones, about 85% seen once. This record comes from a study of cytomegalovirus exposure and HLA in healthy donors. Study conclusions and caveats: A few chains linked to CMV were shown in vitro to be specific for CMV antigens.

This CDR3 contains 17 residues. The germline CDR1 and CDR2 sequences are SGHTA and FQGNSA. Trimming took 1 base from V and 9 from J, leaving 25 bases between them. This TCR was sampled from a young woman in good health and CMV-seropositive. This sequence joins TRBV7-2 and TRBJ2-7, with D tentatively TRBD2 (6 bases). The sequenced material came from PBMCs. The CDR3 is CASSLVRVGSFEGGQYF. DNA for the CDR3: TGTGCCAGCAGCTTAGTAAGAGTCGGGAGTTTTGAAGGTGGGCAGTACTTC.